Presented here are 27 T cell receptor beta chains from one specimen sequenced in a study of blood T cell dynamics during melanoma immunotherapy. Clones were sequenced by immunoSEQ multiplex PCR, and TCRdb holds only the in-frame ones, with some missing. Counted here are over 15,000 clones, about 83% occurring once; the ten biggest clones make up 6.5% to 8%. Specified time point: pre-treatment baseline. The sample was blood, taken from a patient treated with checkpoint blockade. These receptors all come from a human donor with melanoma.

The chain has TRBV28 and TRBJ2-3; D uncertain. CDR1 and CDR2 from the germline V gene are MDHEN and SYDVKM. The CDR3 totals 13 residues. Trimming took 5 bases from V and 0 from J, leaving 6 bases between them. CDR3 residues: CASSHTSTDTQYF. The CDR3 DNA reads as TGTGCCAGCAGTCATACAAGCACAGATACGCAGTATTTT.

Note on this clone: The junction differs from germline at one of its ends, possibly a read error. This chain uses TRBV19 with TRBJ1-4; TRBD1 agrees at 7 bases. This CDR3 is built from 14 residues. Germline V gene sequence: CDR1 LNHDA, CDR2 SQIVND (reference sequence). CDR3 sequence (DNA): TGTGCCAGTACTATAGGAGGGGGCCAGGAAAAACTGTTTTTT. Translated: CASTIGGGQEKLFF.

The chain recombines TRBV11-3 with TRBJ1-1; D unclear. Between the trimmed V and J ends, which lost 8 bases and 1 base, there was a span of 5 bases. Germline CDR1 and CDR2: SGHNT and YENEEA. The CDR3 is 11 amino acids. CDR3 in amino acids: CASAGNTEAFF. DNA of the CDR3: TGTGCCAGCGCAGGGAACACTGAAGCTTTCTTT. The full variable domain, in which reference TRBV11-3 and TRBJ1-1 provide the parts outside the CDR3, is EAGVVQSPRYKIIEKKQPVAFWCNPISGHNTLYWYLQNLGQGPELLIRYENEEAVDDSQLPKDRFSAERLKGVDSTLKIQPAELGDSAVYLCASAGNTEAFFGQGTRLTVV.

The rearrangement uses TRBV6-4 and TRBJ2-7, with TRBD2 matching 8 bases. Per germline, CDR1 MRHNA and CDR2 SNTAGT. CDR3 length: 15 residues. The ends lost 8 bases at V and 1 base at J; junction bases unmatched: 10. The CDR3 sequence: CASYNQGLVSYEQYF. The CDR3 DNA reads as TGTGCCAGCTATAATCAGGGACTAGTATCCTACGAGCAGTACTTC.

This chain connects TRBV4-1 to TRBJ2-7; D gene uncertain. Between the trimmed V and J ends, which lost 4 bases and 0 bases, there was a span of 13 bases. The CDR3 contains 15 residues. CDR1 MGHRA and CDR2 YSYEKL come from the germline V gene. Here the CDR3 reads CASSPTVKSSYEQYF. The CDR3 DNA sequence: TGCGCCAGCAGCCCGACCGTGAAGAGCTCCTACGAGCAGTACTTC.

The gene calls are TRBV28 and TRBJ2-3; D perhaps matches TRBD1 (6 bases). Germline CDR1 is MDHEN and CDR2 is SYDVKM. The CDR3 is 15 amino acids. V was clipped by 2 bases and J by 0 bases, with 9 bases between them. The CDR3 region has the DNA TGTGCCAGCAGTTTAGGGGGCCTCAGCACAGATACGCAGTATTTT. Its protein product is CASSLGGLSTDTQYF. The full variable domain, in which reference TRBV28 and TRBJ2-3 provide the parts outside the CDR3, is DVKVTQSSRYLVKRTGEKVFLECVQDMDHENMFWYRQDPGLGLRLIYFSYDVKMKEKGDIPEGYSVSREKKERFSLILESASTNQTSMYLCASSLGGLSTDTQYFGPGTRLTVL.

The chain joins TRBV7-3 to TRBJ2-3; 7 bases fit TRBD1. This CDR3 spans 13 amino acids. CDR1 SGHTA and CDR2 FQGTGA come from the germline V gene. Trimming at V came to 4 bases and at J to 6 bases, leaving 4 bases not matched to a gene. This CDR3 reads CASSSTGDDTQYF. The DNA for the CDR3 is TGTGCCAGCAGCTCAACAGGGGACGATACGCAGTATTTT.

V gene TRBV7-9 combines with J gene TRBJ1-3, with 7 nucleotides matching TRBD1. The junction had 7 bases not matched to a gene; V was cut back by 5 bases and J by 0 bases. Germline V CDR1 and CDR2: SEHNR, FQNEAQ (reference sequence). The CDR3 is 16 amino acids. CDR3 sequence reads: CASSLRGTDSGNTIYF. In DNA form, the CDR3 reads TGTGCCAGCAGCCTAAGAGGGACAGACTCTGGAAACACCATATATTTT.

This clone was seen just once. V is TRBV5-1 and J is TRBJ2-3; 7 bases map to TRBD2. J lost 1 base, V lost 0 bases, and 8 bases had no gene match. Germline values: CDR1 SGHRS, CDR2 YFSETQ. There are 17 residues in the CDR3. The CDR3 nucleotides read TGCGCCAGCAGCTTGGCCGAACTAGCGATGGGCACAGATACGCAGTATTTT. Translated: CASSLAELAMGTDTQYF.

The V and J genes are TRBV7-9 and TRBJ1-5; D ambiguous. The CDR3 consists of 14 residues. V was pared by 3 bases and J by 2 bases, with 8 bases between. Germline V lookup: CDR1 SEHNR, CDR2 FQNEAQ (reference sequence). This CDR3 is CASSFDQGNQPQHF. CDR3 DNA: TGTGCCAGCAGCTTTGACCAGGGCAATCAGCCCCAGCATTTT.

The chain's CDR3 is CASSWLPGGAGGADTQYF. The CDR3 nucleotides read TGTGCCAGCAGCTGGCTCCCGGGGGGAGCGGGTGGGGCAGATACGCAGTATTTT. The J gene is TRBJ2-3, the V gene TRBV7-2, with 7 bases fitting TRBD2. The trim removed 4 bases at V and 4 bases at J, leaving 17 bases unmatched. CDR3 length: 18 amino acids. Germline CDR1 and CDR2: SGHTA and FQGNSA.

Details on this clone: One junction end does not reproduce the germline sequence, and a read error may be involved. The V gene is TRBV5-1, the J gene TRBJ2-6, with D unclear. The CDR3 is 17 residues long. Per germline, CDR1 SGHRS and CDR2 YFSETQ. As DNA, the CDR3 is TGCGCCAGCAGTGGCACACGGTTCACAAAGTCGGGCCAACGTCCTGACTTC. Amino acid sequence: CASSGTRFTKSGQRPDF.

The genes are TRBV5-8 and TRBJ2-5, with D unresolved. Germline V gene lookup returns CDR1 SGHTS and CDR2 YDEGEE. The CDR3 is made up of 11 amino acids. The germline V and J ends were trimmed by 4 bases and 4 bases, with 5 bases remaining between them. The CDR3 DNA reads TGTGCCAGCAGCCTTGCAGAGACCCAGTACTTC. Translation gives CASSLAETQYF.

CDR3 nucleotide sequence: TGTGCCAGTAGTATGAGCGGAAGCTCCTACGAGCAGTACTTC. Amino acids: CASSMSGSSYEQYF. The chain has TRBV19 and TRBJ2-7; D may be TRBD2 (5 bases). V lost 3 bases, J lost 0 bases, and 9 bases lay in between. Germline V gene data show CDR1 as LNHDA and CDR2 as SQIVND (reference sequence). This CDR3 is built from 14 residues.

The chain recombines TRBV6-1 with TRBJ2-7; possibly TRBD1 for D (6 bases). V was pared by 10 bases and J by 1 base, with 20 bases between. In germline, CDR1 is MNHNS, CDR2 SASEGT. The CDR3 runs 15 residues. Here the CDR3 reads CAIDDTGTRSYEQYF. The CDR3 bases are TGTGCCATCGACGACACCGGGACACGGTCCTACGAGCAGTACTTC.

The genes are TRBV29-1 and TRBJ2-4; the match to TRBD1 covers 9 bases. V gave up 4 bases and J gave up 8 bases; unmatched junction bases: 6. In germline, CDR1 is SQVTM, CDR2 ANQGSEA. This CDR3 has 13 residues. The CDR3 region is CSVGDRVVDIQYF. In DNA, the CDR3 is TGCAGCGTTGGGGACAGGGTTGTGGACATTCAGTACTTC.

The V gene is TRBV6-4, the J gene TRBJ1-5; no firm D call. Per the germline V gene, CDR1 is MRHNA and CDR2 is SNTAGT. This CDR3 comprises 13 residues. V was trimmed by 5 bases and J by 4 bases, leaving 9 bases between them. The CDR3 is CASSQEENQPQHF. The CDR3, as DNA: TGTGCCAGCAGTCAAGAAGAGAATCAGCCCCAGCATTTT.

In this sample, this clone turned up a few times. V gene TRBV6-4 combines with J gene TRBJ2-1; TRBD1 agrees at 7 bases. This CDR3 has 14 residues. The germline V gene has CDR1 MRHNA and CDR2 SNTAGT. V lost 4 bases to trimming and J lost 8 bases; unmatched junction nucleotides: 8. CDR3 loop: CASSASTGADEQFF. CDR3 bases: TGTGCCAGCAGTGCCTCCACAGGGGCCGATGAGCAGTTCTTC.

This chain links TRBV4-2 with TRBJ2-1; TRBD2 agrees at 11 bases. The CDR3 is 17 residues long. V shed 5 bases, J shed 8 bases, and the junction held 14 bases outside the gene matches. The V gene's germline CDR1 is LGHNA and CDR2 YNFKEQ. The CDR3 sequence: CASSKPQGASGGHEQFF. The CDR3 DNA reads TGTGCCAGCAGCAAACCCCAAGGAGCTAGCGGGGGGCATGAGCAGTTCTTC.

The V call is TRBV19, the J call TRBJ2-7; 13 bases are shared with TRBD2. CDR3 size: 15 residues. V trimming: 4 bases; J trimming: 3 bases; junction bases outside the gene matches: 3. The germline gives CDR1 LNHDA, CDR2 SQIVND (reference sequence). CDR3 sequence: CASSNGLAGVYEQYF. In nucleotides, the CDR3 is TGTGCCAGTAGTAACGGACTAGCGGGAGTCTACGAGCAGTACTTC.

The rearrangement uses TRBV11-1 and TRBJ2-3, with 8 bases matching TRBD2. V was pared by 7 bases and J by 0 bases, with 3 bases of the junction left unmatched. This CDR3 is built from 14 residues. Per germline, CDR1 SGHAT and CDR2 FQDESV (reference sequence). CDR3: CASTRGGSTDTQYF. The CDR3 DNA reads as TGTGCCAGCACCCGGGGGGGCAGCACAGATACGCAGTATTTT. The full variable domain, rest sourced from reference TRBV11-1 and TRBJ2-3, is EAEVAQSPRYKITEKSQAVAFWCDPISGHATLYWYRQILGQGPELLVQFQDESVVDDSQLPKDRFSAERLKGVDSTLKIQPAELGDSAMYLCASTRGGSTDTQYFGPGTRLTVL.

This chain connects TRBV5-1 to TRBJ2-3, with 11 bases aligning to TRBD2. The germline CDR1 and CDR2 sequences are SGHRS and YFSETQ. This CDR3 is built from 16 residues. Trimming cost V 6 bases and J 6 bases; bases outside gene matches: 12. CDR3 loop: CASNTQTSGISDTQYF. In nucleotides, the CDR3 is TGCGCCAGCAACACTCAGACTAGCGGGATTTCCGATACGCAGTATTTT.

The chain joins TRBV6-1 to TRBJ2-7; D is ambiguous. V lost 9 bases and J 0 bases, leaving 6 bases between the germline ends. The CDR3 sequence is 11 residues long. The germline V gene has CDR1 MNHNS and CDR2 SASEGT. The CDR3 nucleotides read TGTGCCAGTGTCCTCTCCTACGAGCAGTACTTC. Amino acid sequence: CASVLSYEQYF.

The V call is TRBV13, the J call TRBJ2-7; 10 nucleotides align to TRBD2. CDR3 size: 16 residues. V shed 4 bases, J shed 7 bases, and the junction held 13 bases outside the gene matches. Per germline, CDR1 PRHDT and CDR2 FYEKMQ (reference sequence). The CDR3 here is CASSSSRDSGRFEQYF. As DNA, the CDR3 is TGTGCCAGCAGCTCCTCCCGGGATAGCGGGAGGTTTGAGCAGTACTTC.

The V call is TRBV6-6, the J call TRBJ1-2; no definite D call. This CDR3 contains 15 residues. Trimming took 4 bases from V and 1 from J, leaving 13 bases between them. CDR1 is MNHNY and CDR2 is SVGAGI in the germline V gene (reference sequence). CDR3 residues: CASSSGLDLNYGYTF. The CDR3 DNA reads as TGTGCCAGCAGTTCCGGTTTAGACCTTAACTATGGCTACACCTTC.

This chain connects TRBV30 to TRBJ2-5; a weak D match, TRBD1 (6 bases). The J call may not be correct, given that the DNA end is closer to TRBJ2-7. Germline V CDR1 and CDR2: GTSNPN, SVGIG (reference sequence). The CDR3 is made up of 12 amino acids. The CDR3 region is CAWSQQGYEQYF. CDR3 in DNA: TGTGCCTGGAGTCAACAGGGCTACGAGCAGTACTTC.

The rearrangement joins TRBV30 to TRBJ2-2, with 9 nucleotides matching TRBD1. The germline V gene has CDR1 GTSNPN and CDR2 SVGIG (reference sequence). V shed 3 bases, J shed 4 bases, and the junction held 9 bases outside the gene matches. There are 16 residues in the CDR3. This chain's CDR3 is CAWSLRTGVGTGELFF. CDR3 DNA sequence: TGTGCCTGGAGCCTTAGGACAGGGGTGGGCACCGGGGAGCTGTTTTTT.